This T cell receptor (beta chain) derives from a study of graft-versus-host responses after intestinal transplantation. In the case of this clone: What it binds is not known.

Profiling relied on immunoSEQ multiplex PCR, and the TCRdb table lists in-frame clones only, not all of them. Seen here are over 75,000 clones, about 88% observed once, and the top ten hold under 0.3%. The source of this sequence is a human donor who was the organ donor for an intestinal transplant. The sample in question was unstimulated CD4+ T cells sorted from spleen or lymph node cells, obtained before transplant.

CDR3 DNA sequence: TGTGCCAGCAGCCGTCCTCGGACTAGCGGGGCCACAGATACGCAGTATTTT. Its protein product is CASSRPRTSGATDTQYF. J is TRBJ2-3 and V is TRBV5-6; the match to TRBD2 covers 12 bases. V was clipped by 4 bases and J by 2 bases; unmatched bases: 8. Germline lookup yields CDR1 SGHDT and CDR2 YYEEEE. The length of the CDR3 is 17 residues.